This entry lists 2 T cell receptor beta chains sequenced from one sample in a study of neurological immune-mediated disorders. TCRdb re-analysed the 5' RACE reads in MiXCR, keeping a single row per CDR3 protein. The sample records more than 50,000 distinct CDR3 sequences, around 3.9% being singletons. The sequenced sample consisted of PBMCs. Receptor source: a young man with multiple sclerosis.

This clonotype has ten or more counts. The chain joins TRBV6-1 to TRBJ1-6, with D possibly matching TRBD1 (6 bases). Trimming took off 2 bases at V and 9 bases at J, with 14 bases between the two ends. Germline CDR1 reads MNHNS; CDR2 reads SASEGT. The CDR3 is 15 amino acids. CDR3 bases: TGTGCCAGCAGTGAACCCACAGGGCTAGGTTCACCCCTCCACTTT. This codes for CASSEPTGLGSPLHF.

In its sample, this clonotype was seen many times. The rearrangement uses TRBV29-1 and TRBJ1-1, with D perhaps matching TRBD1 (5 bases). CDR3 length equals 14 residues. The germline CDR1 and CDR2 sequences are SQVTM and ANQGSEA. Trimming cost V 4 bases and J 1 base, with 13 bases left between them. The CDR3 sequence is CSVAGGGTNTEAFF. CDR3 nucleotides: TGCAGCGTTGCGGGGGGGGGTACGAACACTGAAGCTTTCTTT.